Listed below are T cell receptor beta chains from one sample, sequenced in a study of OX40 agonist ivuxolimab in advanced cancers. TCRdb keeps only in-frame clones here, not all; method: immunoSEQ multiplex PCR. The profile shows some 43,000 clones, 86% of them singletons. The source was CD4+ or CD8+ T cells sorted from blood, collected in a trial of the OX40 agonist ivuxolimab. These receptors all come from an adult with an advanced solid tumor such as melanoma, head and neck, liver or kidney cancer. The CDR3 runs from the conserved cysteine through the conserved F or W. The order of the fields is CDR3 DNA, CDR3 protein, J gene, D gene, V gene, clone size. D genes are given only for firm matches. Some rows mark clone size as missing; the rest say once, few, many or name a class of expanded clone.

TGTGCCAGCTCACCGGACAGGGGGCATGAAAAACTGTTTTTT,CASSPDRGHEKLFF,TRBJ1-4,TRBD1,TRBV18,-
TGTGCCAGCAGCTTAGGTTGGCGGGGCACAGATACGCAGTATTTT,CASSLGWRGTDTQYF,TRBJ2-3,-,TRBV11-2,-
TGTGCTAGCAGCTTAGGGAAGGGACTAGCGGCCGGGGAGCTGTTTTTT,CASSLGKGLAAGELFF,TRBJ2-2,TRBD2,TRBV7-7,-
TGTGCCAGCAGCGTTTGTTCTTTCCACCCGCCCGAACACGGGACAGAGGTTTTCTACGAGCAGTACTTC,CASSVCSFHPPEHGTEVFYEQYF,TRBJ2-7,TRBD1,TRBV9,-
TGTGCCAGCAGTGTCCTTAGCAATCAGCCCCAGCATTTT,CASSVLSNQPQHF,TRBJ1-5,-,TRBV2,once
TGCGCCAGCAGCCAGCCGGGACAGAGAAATGAAAAACTGTTTTTT,CASSQPGQRNEKLFF,TRBJ1-4,TRBD1,TRBV4-1,few
TGTGCCAGCAGCTTGCCCCCCGGCGAGCAGTACTTC,CASSLPPGEQYF,TRBJ2-7,-,TRBV5-8,-
TGTGCCTGGAGAACTAGCGGCAGCACAGATACGCAGTATTTT,CAWRTSGSTDTQYF,TRBJ2-3,TRBD2,TRBV30,-
TGCGCCAGCAGTGAAACCCGGAACACTGAAGCTTTCTTT,CASSETRNTEAFF,TRBJ1-1,-,TRBV10-2,-
TGTGCCAGCAGTGAAACGGGTATTGGAGGGGCCCAACAGCCCCAGCATTTT,CASSETGIGGAQQPQHF,TRBJ1-5,-,TRBV6-1,-
TGTGCCAGCAGTGAAACAGAGACCCAGTACTTC,CASSETETQYF,TRBJ2-5,-,TRBV6-8,-
TGTGCCAGCAGCTGGGACAGCGGGGAGCTGTTTTTT,CASSWDSGELFF,TRBJ2-2,TRBD1,TRBV11-2,once
TGTGCCAGCAGCTTAATGCGGAGCACCGGGGAGCTGTTTTTT,CASSLMRSTGELFF,TRBJ2-2,-,TRBV7-2,-
TGTGCCAGCAGCTTAGCGCTAAAAGAGACCCAGTACTTC,CASSLALKETQYF,TRBJ2-5,-,TRBV7-2,-
TGTGCCAGCGCCCTGGGACAGGGGTCCTACGAGCAGTACTTC,CASALGQGSYEQYF,TRBJ2-7,TRBD1,TRBV14,-
TGTGCCAGCAGTGAACCAGTTCGGGAGCTGTTTTTT,CASSEPVRELFF,TRBJ2-2,-,TRBV2,-
TGTGCCAGCAGCTTAGGTACGGGACTAAACACAGATACGCAGTATTTT,CASSLGTGLNTDTQYF,TRBJ2-3,TRBD2,TRBV7-9,-
TGTGCCAGCACCAGGGGAAGCAATCAGCCCCAGCATTTT,CASTRGSNQPQHF,TRBJ1-5,-,TRBV7-3,-
TGTGCCAGCAGGGCGGGACAGTCCTACAATGAGCAGTTCTTC,CASRAGQSYNEQFF,TRBJ2-1,-,TRBV6-1,-
TGTGCCAGCAGCCCAGGTGTGGGTTCAGATACGCAGTATTTT,CASSPGVGSDTQYF,TRBJ2-3,-,TRBV6-1,-
TGTGCCAGCAGTTACTCAGGACATCCTAGGCAGCCCCAGCATTTT,CASSYSGHPRQPQHF,TRBJ1-5,-,TRBV6-5,-
TGTGCCAGCAGTACGGACAGGGTTGAAGCTTTCTTT,CASSTDRVEAFF,TRBJ1-1,TRBD1,TRBV6-5,-
TGTGCCAGCAGCAATTCGAGGACTAGCGGCACAGATACGCAGTATTTT,CASSNSRTSGTDTQYF,TRBJ2-3,TRBD2,TRBV7-9,few
TGTGCCAGCAGTCCCTACTTAGCCTACGAGCAGTACTTC,CASSPYLAYEQYF,TRBJ2-7,-,TRBV27,-
TGTGCCAGCAAAGCGGGAGGGCCGGATGAGCAGTTCTTC,CASKAGGPDEQFF,TRBJ2-1,TRBD2,TRBV6-1,-
TGCGCCAGCAGGGTAGGGACAGCGGGGTACGAGCAGTACTTC,CASRVGTAGYEQYF,TRBJ2-7,-,TRBV5-1,-
TGTGCCAGCAGTGACTACTCCGGGACTAGCGGGAGGGCTGAGAGGGAGCAGTACTTC,CASSDYSGTSGRAEREQYF,TRBJ2-7,TRBD2,TRBV6-1,-
TGTGCCAGCAGCTTGGATCCCGGGATGGTCGCTGAAGCTTTCTTT,CASSLDPGMVAEAFF,TRBJ1-1,-,TRBV5-4,-
TGTGCCTGGTACAGGACTGGGGGCACTGAAGCTTTCTTT,CAWYRTGGTEAFF,TRBJ1-1,-,TRBV30,-
TGCGCCAGCAGTGAGTCGTTAGCGGGGGGCACAGATACGCAGTATTTT,CASSESLAGGTDTQYF,TRBJ2-3,TRBD2,TRBV10-1,few
TGTGCCAGCAGCCCAAACAGTGACAAACTGTTTTTT,CASSPNSDKLFF,TRBJ1-4,-,TRBV14,-
TGTGCCAGCAGTTCCCAACCCGGGGTATCACCCCTCCACTTT,CASSSQPGVSPLHF,TRBJ1-6,-,TRBV6-5,-
TGTGCCAGCAGCTTAGCGGGTATGACCTACAATGAGCAGTTCTTC,CASSLAGMTYNEQFF,TRBJ2-1,-,TRBV7-3,-
TGTGCCAGCAGTTCTAGGTCGACTAATGAAAAACTGTTTTTT,CASSSRSTNEKLFF,TRBJ1-4,-,TRBV6-1,-
TGCGCCAGCAGCCCCACGGCGGGAGAGACCCAGTACTTC,CASSPTAGETQYF,TRBJ2-5,-,TRBV5-1,once
TGTGCCAGCAGCTTTTCTCGGGGTGAGCAGTTCTTC,CASSFSRGEQFF,TRBJ2-1,-,TRBV7-8,-
TGTGCCGTCGGGGCGTTTGGGGTCAATCAGCCCCAGCATTTT,CAVGAFGVNQPQHF,TRBJ1-5,-,TRBV10-3,-
TGTGCCAGCTCACTCGCCGTACTAGCGGGAGTAGGGGGCGAGCAGTACTTC,CASSLAVLAGVGGEQYF,TRBJ2-7,TRBD2,TRBV18,-
TGTGCCAGCAGCTTATTCGGGCGAGCGGGGGGATACAATGAGCAGTTCTTC,CASSLFGRAGGYNEQFF,TRBJ2-1,TRBD2,TRBV7-6,-
TGTGCCAGCAGTGACAGTGGTTACGAGCAGTACTTC,CASSDSGYEQYF,TRBJ2-7,-,TRBV6-1,-
TGTGCCAGCGGATCAACGGGCTCCAATGAGCAGTTCTTC,CASGSTGSNEQFF,TRBJ2-1,-,TRBV6-6,-
TGTGCCACTTCTCCGGACAGGGCAGCTAACTATGGCTACACCTTC,CATSPDRAANYGYTF,TRBJ1-2,TRBD1,TRBV2,-
TGTGCCAGCTCACCTTCGGGGGCGGAAAACACCATATATTTT,CASSPSGAENTIYF,TRBJ1-3,-,TRBV18,-
TGCGCCAGCAGCTTGGGGGTGCAGACAGATACGCAGTATTTT,CASSLGVQTDTQYF,TRBJ2-3,-,TRBV5-1,-
TGTGCCAGCTCAACCACACAGGGATACAATTCACCCCTCCACTTT,CASSTTQGYNSPLHF,TRBJ1-6,-,TRBV18,few
TGTGCCAGCAGCTTAGACTTTTCAGATACGCAGTATTTT,CASSLDFSDTQYF,TRBJ2-3,-,TRBV11-2,-
TGCGCCAGCAGCTTGGCCCCTCCTAGCGGGGGTAGGAATGAGCAGTTCTTC,CASSLAPPSGGRNEQFF,TRBJ2-1,TRBD2,TRBV5-1,-
TGTGCCAGCAGCCTGACCGCCTACTCTGGAAACACCATATATTTT,CASSLTAYSGNTIYF,TRBJ1-3,-,TRBV7-3,-